Shown below are 13 T cell receptor beta chains from a single sample sequenced in a study of CD8 T cells in ankylosing spondylitis. TCRdb itself ran the 5' RACE reads through MiXCR, one entry per CDR3 protein. The sample lists approximately 130,000 distinct CDR3 sequences, approximately 10% seen once, with more than 3% in the top ten. The sequencing input was blood, either unsorted or a sorted T cell fraction (not recorded which). The source of these receptors is a male donor with ankylosing spondylitis or in good health (not recorded which).

This clonotype was counted at least ten times. The chain recombines TRBV2 with TRBJ2-7, with D possibly TRBD1 on 6 matching bases. Trimming removed 4 bases at V and 2 bases at J, with 9 bases between. CDR1 is SNHLY, CDR2 FYNNEI, per germline. There are 13 residues in the CDR3. For the CDR3, the DNA is TGTGCCAGCAGTGGACAGGTTACCTACGAGCAGTACTTC. The encoded protein is CASSGQVTYEQYF.

This clonotype appeared many times. The chain has TRBV12-3 or TRBV12-4 and TRBJ2-1, with D maybe TRBD2 (6 bases). Trimming shortened V by 2 bases and J by 4 bases, and 12 bases separated the two germline ends. This CDR3 is 15 amino acids long. CDR3 loop: CASSLSGSGYNEQFF. The CDR3, as DNA: TGTGCCAGCAGTTTATCCGGGAGTGGGTACAATGAGCAGTTCTTC.

The sample holds a few counts of this clonotype. The CDR3 reads CASSLAPSTGHEQYF. The CDR3 nucleotides are TGTGCCAGCAGCTTAGCTCCCTCGACAGGGCACGAGCAGTACTTC. The J gene is TRBJ2-7, the V gene TRBV7-8, with 7 nucleotides matching TRBD1. The CDR3 loop spans 15 amino acids. V was clipped by 0 bases and J by 5 bases; unmatched bases: 7. Germline V lookup: CDR1 SGHVS, CDR2 FQNEAQ.

The chain links TRBV7-6 to TRBJ2-7, with TRBD1 as a possible D gene (7 bases). CDR1 is SGHVS, CDR2 FNYEAQ, per germline. V was shortened by 5 bases and J by 6 bases, with 29 bases between the two germline ends. The CDR3 consists of 18 residues. This chain's CDR3 is CASSDYRGPTAGRREQYF. As DNA, the CDR3 is TGTGCCAGCAGCGATTACAGGGGACCGACGGCGGGACGCCGCGAGCAGTACTTC.

This clonotype has at least ten counts. The chain carries TRBV7-9 and TRBJ2-1; perhaps TRBD1 as D (6 bases). Trimming left V 3 bases short and J 0 bases short, with 6 bases between. This CDR3 is 14 amino acids long. Looked up from germline, CDR1 is SEHNR and CDR2 is FQNEAQ (reference sequence). The CDR3 reads CASSLGASYNEQFF. The CDR3 region has the DNA TGTGCCAGCAGCTTGGGGGCCTCCTACAATGAGCAGTTCTTC.

This clonotype was observed at least ten times. The chain uses TRBV5-5 and TRBJ2-1; 7 bases are shared with TRBD2. V lost 5 bases, J lost 4 bases, and 9 bases stayed unmatched. The germline CDR1 and CDR2 sequences are SGHKS and YYEKEE (reference sequence). CDR3 length: 15 residues. The CDR3 sequence: CASSNRDYSYNEQFF. Written as DNA, the CDR3 is TGTGCCAGCAGTAATCGGGACTACTCATACAATGAGCAGTTCTTC.

At least ten counts were recorded for this clonotype. This chain connects TRBV20-1 to TRBJ2-1, with D tentatively TRBD2 (6 bases). V dropped 1 base and J dropped 2 bases, with 6 bases sitting between them. The CDR3 has 13 amino acids. The germline gives CDR1 DFQATT, CDR2 SNEGSKA (reference sequence). CDR3: CSARAGAYNEQFF. CDR3 in DNA: TGCAGTGCTAGAGCGGGAGCCTACAATGAGCAGTTCTTC.

This clonotype was observed at least ten times. The chain joins TRBV3-1 to TRBJ2-3; the D gene is possibly TRBD1 (6 bases). The germline V and J ends were trimmed by 3 bases and 4 bases, with 8 bases remaining between them. The length of the CDR3 is 13 residues. Germline assignment: CDR1 LGHDT and CDR2 YNNKEL (reference sequence). In nucleotides, the CDR3 is TGTGCCAGCAGCCACCGACAGGCAGATACGCAGTATTTT. It codes for CASSHRQADTQYF.

There are many counts of this clonotype. CDR3 region: CASSYSLAGGGQETQYF. In nucleotides, the CDR3 is TGTGCCAGCAGTTACTCCTTAGCGGGAGGGGGCCAAGAGACCCAGTACTTC. The chain links TRBV6-5 to TRBJ2-5; 11 nucleotides align to TRBD2. V gave up 0 bases and J gave up 1 base; unmatched junction bases: 4. Germline lookup yields CDR1 MNHEY and CDR2 SVGAGI. The CDR3 is made up of 17 amino acids.

This CDR3 reads CASSWDRGYGEQFF. The CDR3 nucleotides read TGTGCCAGCAGTTGGGACAGGGGGTATGGTGAGCAGTTCTTC. The chain couples TRBV12-3 or TRBV12-4 to TRBJ2-1; 11 bases are shared with TRBD1. CDR3 length equals 14 residues. Trimming cost V 4 bases and J 9 bases; bases outside gene matches: 5.

The rearrangement uses TRBV4-3 and TRBJ2-7; 9 nucleotides align to TRBD1. V shed 4 bases and J 3 bases; nucleotides not matched to a gene: 7. Germline V gene lookup returns CDR1 LGHNA and CDR2 YSLEER. The CDR3 totals 15 residues. The CDR3 DNA sequence: TGCGCCAGCAGCCCAGGACAGGGGAATGGCTACGAGCAGTACTTC. Its protein is CASSPGQGNGYEQYF.

This clonotype occurred many times. The chain carries TRBV12-3 or TRBV12-4 and TRBJ2-1, with D possibly being TRBD2 (6 bases). The CDR3 has 14 amino acids. Trimming left V 5 bases short and J 1 base short, with 9 bases between. CDR3 residues: CASSPAGSYNEQFF. The CDR3 DNA follows: TGTGCCAGCAGTCCTGCGGGATCCTACAATGAGCAGTTCTTC.

This clonotype has only a few counts. The chain combines TRBV15 with TRBJ2-3; the D is unclear. CDR1 is LNHNV, CDR2 YYDKDF, per germline (reference sequence). The CDR3 totals 12 residues. With 0 bases removed from V and 7 bases from J, the gap between germline ends came to 5 bases. This chain's CDR3 is CATSRDRNTQYF. The CDR3 DNA is TGTGCCACCAGCAGAGACAGAAATACGCAGTATTTT.